This T cell receptor (beta chain) was obtained from a study of T cells expressing NK-cell markers (dated by TCRdb to about 2020). Describing the broader study: In sorted CD3+CD56+NKG2C+, CD3+CD56+NKG2C- and CD3+CD56-NKG2C+ T-cell subsets from several donors, TCR beta-chain repertoires were profiled. Seven of the eight sequenced donors were HCMV-seropositive and one was HCMV-seronegative. The eight sequenced donors were randomly selected healthy volunteers, three men and five women. The libraries were sequenced on Illumina HiSeq 2000/2500, MiSeq or NextSeq, producing 2 x 150 bp reads. The study at large found these results: Whether the expanded NKG2C-expressing T cell clones were specific for HCMV antigens remained unclear. Those dominant clonotypes were again the most abundant among CD3+CD56-NKG2C+ cells in a handful of donors, at roughly 25-65%. In over 5 donors, the dominant CD3+CD56+NKG2C+ clonotypes were among the top 10 CD8+ clonotypes and accounted for about 1.0-7.5% of CD8+ T cells.

Remarks on this clonotype: No cognate antigen has been identified for it.

The listed sequencing device is Illumina HiSeq 2000. 5'RACE template switching, by which a universal primer site and unique molecular identifiers were added, was used to make TCR beta cDNA libraries. Synthesis of cDNA was primed from the TCR beta constant segment and was followed by two consecutive PCR amplification steps. The authors' analysis ran thus. MIGEC handled demultiplexing of the reads and grouping by UMI, while MiTCR was used to assemble and quantify clonotypes. To remove erroneous sequences, TCR cDNA sequences were retained only when supported by two or more reads. Downstream repertoire analysis used the tcR package, and clonotypes were matched across fractions by CDR3 nucleotide sequence plus V segment. VDJmatch was used to annotate antigen specificity against VDJdb, with one amino acid substitution in CDR3 allowed. TCRdb reprocessed the reads; each CDR3 protein sequence makes one entry, and DNA is unavailable. In this record, the V and J calls reflect TCRdb's handling and not the investigators' own analysis. The sample's clone listing holds a few hundred thousand distinct CDR3 sequences. Clones ranked in the top ten supply roughly 5.4% of the sample.

HCMV-specific IgG was detected in serum with a commercial ELISA kit to determine HCMV serostatus. Ficoll density gradient centrifugation was used to isolate peripheral blood mononuclear cells from blood. This receptor was identified in a man aged 18-75 years in good health. Input material: blood T cells: a sorted CD56 or NKG2C T cell subset, CD4+ or CD8+ T cells, or bulk PBMC T cells (not recorded which).

This receptor carries the CDR3 CASSDTGRGGFYNEQFF. The rearranged chain carries TRBV25-1 and TRBJ2-1; with no DNA, the TCRdb D assignment of TRBD1 cannot be verified. Including cysteine and phenylalanine, the CDR3 has 17 amino acids. No DNA was logged. Based on the germline V gene, the CDR1 and CDR2 sequences are MGHDK and SYGVNS.